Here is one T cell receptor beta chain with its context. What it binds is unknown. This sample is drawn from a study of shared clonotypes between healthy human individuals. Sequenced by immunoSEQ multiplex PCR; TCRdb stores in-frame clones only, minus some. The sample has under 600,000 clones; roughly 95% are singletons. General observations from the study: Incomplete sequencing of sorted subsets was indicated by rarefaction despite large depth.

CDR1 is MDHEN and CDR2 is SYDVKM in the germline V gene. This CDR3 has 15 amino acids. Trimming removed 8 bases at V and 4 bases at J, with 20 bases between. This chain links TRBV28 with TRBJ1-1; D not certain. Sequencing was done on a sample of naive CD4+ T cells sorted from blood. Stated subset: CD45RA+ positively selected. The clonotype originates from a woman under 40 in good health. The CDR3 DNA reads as TGTGCCAGCTGGACTGGTGCGGGCCCCTCCACTGAAGCTTTCTTT. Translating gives CASWTGAGPSTEAFF.